A single sample gave rise to the 11 T cell receptor beta chains below, sequenced in a study of blood T cell repertoires in COVID-19. The assay was immunoSEQ multiplex PCR, and TCRdb's table has in-frame clones only and misses some. The sample shows some 45,000 clones, 92% of them seen only once. The material sequenced was peripheral blood. These receptors came from a man in his fifties with active COVID-19.

The sample holds one count of this clone. V is TRBV3-1 (or the pseudogene TRBV3-2) and J is TRBJ2-7; TRBD2 matches 13 bases. With V trimmed by 1 base and J by 4 bases, 4 bases remained unmatched. This CDR3 comprises 16 residues. Germline V lookup: CDR1 LGHDT, CDR2 YNNKEL (reference sequence). CDR3 DNA sequence: TGTGCCAGCAGCCAAGCAGGACTAGCGGGAGAGTACGAGCAGTACTTC. Translated, it gives CASSQAGLAGEYEQYF.

Only one count was recorded for this clone. The rearrangement uses TRBV7-9 and TRBJ2-1; possible D gene TRBD2, 6 bases. The V and J ends lost 5 bases and 5 bases respectively, with 16 bases between them. This CDR3 has 15 residues. Germline CDR1 and CDR2: SEHNR and FQNEAQ (reference sequence). The CDR3 is CASSQETGGDNEQFF. CDR3 DNA: TGTGCCAGCAGCCAAGAGACCGGGGGTGACAATGAGCAGTTCTTC.

This clone was seen once. As DNA, the CDR3 is TGTGCCAGCAGCCACCTAACCGGGACTAGCGGGACAGATACGCAGTATTTT. It codes for CASSHLTGTSGTDTQYF. The chain uses TRBV21-1 and TRBJ2-3; the listed D gene, TRBD2, was not tested against the DNA. TRBV21-1 is labeled a pseudogene. The CDR3 spans 17 residues.

The chain recombines TRBV13 with TRBJ2-5; TRBD2 matches at 13 bases. CDR3 length: 16 amino acids. Unmatched junction bases numbered 9, after V lost 5 bases and J lost 6 bases. Germline V gene lookup returns CDR1 PRHDT and CDR2 FYEKMQ (reference sequence). CDR3 region: CASSLRTSGSRKTQYF. In DNA, the CDR3 is TGTGCCAGCAGCCTCAGGACTAGCGGGAGTCGAAAGACCCAGTACTTC.

The genes are TRBV5-1 and TRBJ1-6; D might be TRBD1 (5 bases). Germline V gives CDR1 SGHRS, CDR2 YFSETQ. Trimming stripped 6 bases from V and 8 bases from J, with 15 bases between. The CDR3 loop spans 14 amino acids. Written as DNA, the CDR3 is TGCGCCAGCATGGAGCGGGGGGAGGATTCACCCCTCCACTTT. Translated, it gives CASMERGEDSPLHF.

The chain recombines TRBV27 with TRBJ2-5, with 15 positions matching TRBD2. The junction had 2 bases not matched to a gene; V was cut back by 8 bases and J by 4 bases. The CDR3 sequence is 14 residues long. Germline V gene sequence: CDR1 MNHEY, CDR2 SMNVEV (reference sequence). This CDR3 is CASGTSGGIETQYF. CDR3 DNA sequence: TGTGCCAGCGGGACTAGCGGGGGGATAGAGACCCAGTACTTC.

The chain joins TRBV19 to TRBJ2-2, with D possibly matching TRBD1 (6 bases). Germline V gene data show CDR1 as LNHDA and CDR2 as SQIVND (reference sequence). This CDR3 comprises 17 residues. The V end lost 5 bases, the J end lost 6 bases, and 22 bases lay between the germline ends. The DNA of the CDR3 is TGTGCCAGTAGTGCAGGTTTACAGGGAACGTTTTCCGGGGAGCTGTTTTTT. Its protein is CASSAGLQGTFSGELFF.

The V and J genes are TRBV9 and TRBJ2-5; D possibly corresponds to TRBD2 (7 bases). Germline lookup yields CDR1 SGDLS and CDR2 YYNGEE. This CDR3 spans 15 amino acids. V was clipped by 4 bases and J by 5 bases, with 18 bases between them. The CDR3 DNA reads as TGTGCCAGCAGCAAGGGGGGGCAGTCAGGGGAGACCCAGTACTTC. Amino acids: CASSKGGQSGETQYF.

This chain uses TRBV6-5 with TRBJ1-1; D gene uncertain. Germline V CDR1 and CDR2: MNHEY, SVGAGI. V gave up 5 bases and J gave up 1 base, with 8 bases separating them. The CDR3 loop spans 13 amino acids. CDR3 DNA: TGTGCCAGCAGTCCCAACACGAACACTGAAGCTTTCTTT. Translating gives CASSPNTNTEAFF.

The rearrangement links TRBV24-1 to TRBJ2-1; D is undetermined. V was trimmed by 2 bases and J by 4 bases, leaving 5 bases between them. In germline, CDR1 is KGHDR, CDR2 SFDVKD. CDR3 size: 13 residues. CDR3 DNA: TGTGCCACCAGTGATTCAGGATACAATGAGCAGTTCTTC. It encodes CATSDSGYNEQFF.

The V call is TRBV15, the J call TRBJ2-4; perhaps TRBD1 as D (6 bases). This CDR3 has 15 amino acids. Germline V CDR1 and CDR2: LNHNV, YYDKDF (reference sequence). Trimming stripped 8 bases from V and 3 bases from J, with 17 bases between. The chain's CDR3 is CATSGDRLDKNIQYF. As DNA, the CDR3 is TGTGCCACCTCCGGAGACAGGCTAGACAAAAACATTCAGTACTTC. The full variable domain, in which reference TRBV15 and TRBJ2-4 provide the parts outside the CDR3, is DAMVIQNPRYQVTQFGKPVTLSCSQTLNHNVMYWYQQKSSQAPKLLFHYYDKDFNNEADTPDNFQSRRPNTSFCFLDIRSPGLGDTAMYLCATSGDRLDKNIQYFGAGTRLSVL.